This T cell receptor beta chain was captured in a study of brain T cells in children with intractable seizures. Findings and limits, study-wide: Absence of clones before surgery may stem from lower sequencing depth.

Clones were read by immunoSEQ multiplex PCR, and TCRdb kept only the in-frame ones, dropping some. The sample shows 110,000 or so clones, roughly 92% of them seen only once. The sequenced cases were selected for having the highest brain T cell transcript signatures. Trimming cost V 7 bases and J 8 bases; bases outside gene matches: 6. Per germline, CDR1 SEHNR and CDR2 FQNEAQ (reference sequence). CDR3 length equals 13 residues. Details on this clone: Its antigen is currently unknown.

This clonotype originated in a boy in the first two years of life with hemimegalencephaly and intractable seizures. The source was peripheral blood, collected at surgery. The chain couples TRBV7-9 to TRBJ2-1, with 9 bases fitting TRBD1. Here the CDR3 reads CASNSGTGHEQFF. CDR3 DNA sequence: TGTGCCAGCAACTCCGGGACAGGGCATGAGCAGTTCTTC.